One sample yielded the 29 T cell receptor beta chains listed below, sequenced in a study of blood T cell repertoires in COVID-19. Method: immunoSEQ multiplex PCR; TCRdb's copy keeps in-frame clones and lacks some. The data hold about 98,000 clones, with over 70% observed a single time. The specimen was peripheral blood. These TCRs come from a woman older than 75 with acute or convalescent COVID-19.

V gene TRBV28 combines with J gene TRBJ2-1; D uncertain. The germline CDR1 and CDR2 sequences are MDHEN and SYDVKM. The CDR3 contains 12 residues. Trimming left V 6 bases short and J 9 bases short, with 12 bases between. CDR3 in DNA: TGTGCCAGCAGGAGGCCCCCCGGTGAGCAGTTCTTC. This codes for CASRRPPGEQFF. The variable domain in full, completed from reference TRBV28 and TRBJ2-1, reads DVKVTQSSRYLVKRTGEKVFLECVQDMDHENMFWYRQDPGLGLRLIYFSYDVKMKEKGDIPEGYSVSREKKERFSLILESASTNQTSMYLCASRRPPGEQFFGPGTRLTVL.

The V call is TRBV15, the J call TRBJ2-5; 9 bases line up with TRBD1. J lost 7 bases, V lost 3 bases, and 15 bases had no gene match. CDR1 and CDR2 from the germline V gene are LNHNV and YYDKDF (reference sequence). The CDR3 runs to 17 residues. This CDR3 is CATSRDIVGQGEVTQYF. The CDR3 DNA follows: TGTGCCACCAGCAGGGATATCGTGGGACAGGGAGAAGTGACCCAGTACTTC.

This rearrangement joins TRBV18 to TRBJ1-2; maybe TRBD1 (5 bases). Germline values: CDR1 KGHSH, CDR2 LQKENI. V was clipped by 3 bases and J by 6 bases, with 17 bases between them. The CDR3 has 15 residues. CDR3 sequence (DNA): TGTGCCAGCTCACCGGTTCAGGGCAGGGAAGATGGCTACACCTTC. This codes for CASSPVQGREDGYTF.

V is TRBV24-1 and J is TRBJ1-1; 7 bases align to TRBD1. The CDR3 is 13 residues long. The ends lost 10 bases at V and 4 bases at J; junction bases unmatched: 8. Germline V gene data show CDR1 as KGHDR and CDR2 as SFDVKD. CDR3 sequence: CATRQGYSTEAFF. In DNA, the CDR3 is TGTGCCACAAGACAGGGTTATAGCACTGAAGCTTTCTTT.

This clone was seen a few times. The chain uses TRBV6-2 or TRBV6-3 and TRBJ1-1, with D unresolved. Trimming left V 7 bases short and J 6 bases short, with 18 bases between. CDR1 and CDR2 from the germline V gene are MNHEY and SVGEGT. This CDR3 contains 14 residues. The DNA of the CDR3 is TGTGCCAGCACCCCGGCGGGTAGTAGGGCTGAAGCTTTCTTT. Translated: CASTPAGSRAEAFF.

The chain couples TRBV5-1 to TRBJ2-5, with D tentatively TRBD1 (6 bases). The CDR3 consists of 15 residues. V was clipped by 3 bases and J by 2 bases, with 14 bases between them. CDR1 is SGHRS and CDR2 is YFSETQ in the germline V gene. The CDR3: CASSWTDRLQETQYF. CDR3 in DNA: TGCGCCAGCAGCTGGACAGATCGCTTACAAGAGACCCAGTACTTC.

This clone was seen only a few times. This chain connects TRBV28 to TRBJ1-2; a possible D gene is TRBD1 (5 bases). Trimming took 5 bases from V and 5 from J, leaving 24 bases between them. The CDR3 runs 17 residues. Germline CDR1 MDHEN, CDR2 SYDVKM. The CDR3 DNA sequence: TGTGCCAGCAGTGATAGGGTCCTTGGGGCAGCCATTTATGGCTACACCTTC. Protein sequence: CASSDRVLGAAIYGYTF.

The CDR3: CASRNEGARGYTF. The CDR3 DNA is TGTGCCAGTAGAAATGAGGGGGCGCGAGGCTACACCTTC. The gene calls are TRBV19 and TRBJ1-2, with 7 bases identical to TRBD1. The CDR3 extends over 13 amino acids. J was trimmed by 8 bases and V by 6 bases; bases with no gene match: 9. Germline-derived CDR1 and CDR2 are LNHDA and SQIVND (reference sequence).

The chain recombines TRBV5-6 with TRBJ1-5; possibly TRBD1 for D (5 bases). Germline lookup yields CDR1 SGHDT and CDR2 YYEEEE. This CDR3 region has 16 residues. Between the trimmed V and J ends, which lost 0 bases and 4 bases, there was a span of 14 bases. CDR3 amino acids: CASSLGAGTANQPQHF. The CDR3 DNA reads as TGTGCCAGCAGCTTGGGTGCGGGGACCGCAAATCAGCCCCAGCATTTT.

This chain uses TRBV10-1 with TRBJ2-3; 10 bases match TRBD1. The germline V gene encodes CDR1 WNHNN and CDR2 SYGVQD (reference sequence). The V gene end was trimmed by 3 bases and the J gene end by 4 bases; junction bases not matched to a gene: 1. This CDR3 is built from 14 residues. The CDR3 nucleotides are TGCGCCAGCAGTGACGGGACAGGGGCAGATACGCAGTATTTT. Protein product: CASSDGTGADTQYF.

On this clone itself: Other DNA sequences in the sample encode the same CDR3. The chain is built from TRBV18 and TRBJ1-6, with a possible D match to TRBD1 (5 bases). Germline-derived CDR1 and CDR2 are KGHSH and LQKENI. CDR3 length equals 15 residues. Trimming removed 3 bases at V and 7 bases at J, with 13 bases between. This CDR3 reads CASSPDRARNSPLHF. The CDR3 DNA reads as TGTGCCAGCTCACCTGACAGAGCGAGGAATTCACCCCTCCACTTT.

The V gene is TRBV7-8, the J gene TRBJ1-1; D perhaps matches TRBD1 (5 bases). The CDR3 is 15 amino acids. V was trimmed by 0 bases and J by 1 base, leaving 9 bases between them. Per the germline V gene, CDR1 is SGHVS and CDR2 is FQNEAQ. The CDR3 reads CASSLATQGNTEAFF. The CDR3 nucleotides are TGTGCCAGCAGCTTAGCGACCCAGGGGAACACTGAAGCTTTCTTT. The whole variable domain, remainder taken from reference TRBV7-8 and TRBJ1-1, is GAGVSQSPRYKVAKRGQDVALRCDPISGHVSLFWYQQALGQGPEFLTYFQNEAQLDKSGLPSDRFFAERPEGSVSTLKIQRTQQEDSAVYLCASSLATQGNTEAFFGQGTRLTVV.

Turning to this clone: At the DNA level, this CDR3 is encoded by other sequences in the same sample as well. This rearrangement joins TRBV6-1 to TRBJ1-5; D is unclear. The V end lost 0 bases, the J end lost 0 bases, and 6 bases lay between the germline ends. Germline V gives CDR1 MNHNS, CDR2 SASEGT. CDR3 length: 15 residues. The CDR3 sequence: CASSEAPGSNQPQHF. In nucleotides, the CDR3 is TGTGCCAGCAGTGAAGCGCCGGGTAGCAATCAGCCCCAGCATTTT.

This chain's CDR3 is CASSVRQGNQPQHF. The CDR3 coding sequence is TGTGCCAGCAGTGTTAGACAGGGCAATCAGCCCCAGCATTTT. The chain links TRBV28 to TRBJ1-5; tentatively, D is TRBD1 (6 bases). The CDR3 totals 14 residues. V gave up 5 bases and J gave up 2 bases, with 10 bases separating them. The germline CDR1 and CDR2 sequences are MDHEN and SYDVKM.

The chain recombines TRBV7-2 with TRBJ2-3; 7 positions match TRBD2. The germline gives CDR1 SGHTA, CDR2 FQGNSA. The CDR3 runs to 15 residues. V shed 4 bases and J 2 bases; nucleotides not matched to a gene: 6. The CDR3 region has the DNA TGTGCCAGCAGCTCCCAGCGGGGTCACACAGATACGCAGTATTTT. Its protein product is CASSSQRGHTDTQYF.

The genes are TRBV6-2 or TRBV6-3 and TRBJ2-7; no definite D call. Germline V CDR1 and CDR2: MNHEY, SVGEGT. The CDR3 is 13 amino acids. V lost 4 bases and J lost 0, with 7 bases in between. The CDR3 loop reads CASSSLSSYEQYF. The CDR3 DNA reads as TGTGCCAGCAGTTCCCTGAGCTCCTACGAGCAGTACTTC.

The chain is built from TRBV29-1 and TRBJ2-2; D is possibly TRBD1 (5 bases). Germline-derived CDR1 and CDR2 are SQVTM and ANQGSEA. Trimming cost V 7 bases and J 1 base, with 10 bases left between them. The CDR3 covers 13 residues. This CDR3 is CSAYGQNTGELFF. CDR3 DNA: TGCAGCGCTTATGGACAGAACACCGGGGAGCTGTTTTTT.

This rearrangement joins TRBV5-6 to TRBJ2-7, with 12 bases that match TRBD2. V was pared by 0 bases and J by 0 bases, with 4 bases of the junction left unmatched. Germline CDR1 SGHDT, CDR2 YYEEEE. This CDR3 spans 17 amino acids. The CDR3 protein is CASSLASGGEGSYEQYV. The CDR3 nucleotides are TGTGCCAGCAGCTTGGCTAGCGGGGGGGAGGGCTCCTACGAGCAGTACGTC.

This clone has a handful of counts. The junction departs from germline at one end; a sequencing error may be responsible. The V and J genes are TRBV10-3 and TRBJ2-1, with TRBD1 identical over 7 bases. CDR1 ENHRY and CDR2 SYGVKD come from the germline V gene. The CDR3 length is 11 residues. CDR3 protein: CAISQDRSPIF. CDR3 bases: TGTGCCATCAGTCAGGACAGGTCCCCCATCTTC.

V is TRBV3-1 (or the pseudogene TRBV3-2) and J is TRBJ2-7; 7 bases fit TRBD1. Germline trimming cut 0 bases from V and 1 base from J; bases unmatched to any gene: 6. Germline V gene data show CDR1 as LGHDT and CDR2 as YNNKEL (reference sequence). This CDR3 has 16 amino acids. The CDR3 protein is CASSQDEGARSYEQYF. CDR3 bases: TGTGCCAGCAGCCAAGATGAGGGGGCGCGGTCCTACGAGCAGTACTTC.

The V gene is TRBV2, the J gene TRBJ1-1; D remains unclear. The CDR3 is 12 residues long. V lost 7 bases to trimming and J lost 3 bases, with 9 bases between them. From germline, CDR1 is SNHLY and CDR2 FYNNEI. CDR3 sequence reads: CASNEHDTEAFF. The DNA for the CDR3 is TGTGCCAGCAACGAGCACGACACTGAAGCTTTCTTT.

This clone turned up a few times. The chain links TRBV27 to TRBJ2-1; a weak D match, TRBD2 (6 bases). CDR3 size: 15 residues. Trimming pared 4 bases from V and 7 bases from J, leaving 17 bases between. CDR1 MNHEY and CDR2 SMNVEV come from the germline V gene (reference sequence). The CDR3, as DNA: TGTGCCAGCAGTTATTCGGTCGGGCTAGCGAATGAGCAGTTCTTC. Protein: CASSYSVGLANEQFF.

This clone was seen a few times. The chain links TRBV5-1 to TRBJ2-1; weak D call: TRBD2 (5 bases). V was trimmed by 4 bases and J by 6 bases, leaving 17 bases between them. The CDR3 length is 15 residues. The V gene's germline CDR1 is SGHRS and CDR2 YFSETQ. Written as DNA, the CDR3 is TGCGCCAGCAGCCCGGACCGCGGAGGAGGCAATGAGCAGTTCTTC. Protein sequence: CASSPDRGGGNEQFF.

Only a few counts were recorded for this clone. The genes are TRBV5-4 and TRBJ1-6, with TRBD1 as a possible D gene (5 bases). This CDR3 is 15 amino acids long. Germline V gene lookup returns CDR1 SGHNT and CDR2 YYREEE (reference sequence). Between the trimmed V and J ends, which lost 1 base and 4 bases, there was a span of 9 bases. The CDR3 loop is CASSLRGRYNSPLHF. As DNA, the CDR3 is TGTGCCAGCAGCTTGAGGGGAAGGTATAATTCACCCCTCCACTTT.

The chain couples TRBV2 to TRBJ2-2; D is perhaps TRBD1 (6 bases). The germline CDR1 and CDR2 sequences are SNHLY and FYNNEI. This CDR3 is built from 13 residues. Trimming shortened V by 6 bases and J by 3 bases, and 8 bases separated the two germline ends. The CDR3, as DNA: TGTGCCAGCAGGGGGGCGGACACCGGGGAGCTGTTTTTT. Translated: CASRGADTGELFF.

V is TRBV7-6 and J is TRBJ1-2, with TRBD1 identical over 10 bases. The CDR3 runs 15 residues. Germline-derived CDR1 and CDR2 are SGHVS and FNYEAQ. V lost 5 bases, J lost 7 bases, and 10 bases stayed unmatched. Written as DNA, the CDR3 is TGTGCCAGCAGCCCCGCCGGGACAGGGGCTTTTGGCTACACCTTC. Its protein product is CASSPAGTGAFGYTF.

This clone was counted between two and nine times. In DNA, the CDR3 is TGTGCCAGTAGTGCCTCAGGGAACACTGAAGCTTTCTTT. It codes for CASSASGNTEAFF. The chain has TRBV19 and TRBJ1-1; D is ambiguous. CDR3 length: 13 amino acids. The germline CDR1 and CDR2 sequences are LNHDA and SQIVND (reference sequence). Trimming took 5 bases from V and 1 from J, leaving 8 bases between them.

The genes are TRBV5-1 and TRBJ2-3, with a weak D call TRBD2 (5 bases). Germline V gene sequence: CDR1 SGHRS, CDR2 YFSETQ. Trimming pared 2 bases from V and 2 bases from J, leaving 18 bases between. The CDR3 sequence is 17 residues long. DNA of the CDR3: TGCGCCAGCAGCTTACAGTCGAGGGTCCCCGTCACAGATACGCAGTATTTT. Translation: CASSLQSRVPVTDTQYF.

The CDR3: CASSLGQTKSQPQHF. CDR3 bases: TGTGCCAGCAGCTTGGGACAGACGAAATCTCAGCCCCAGCATTTT. The chain recombines TRBV5-6 with TRBJ1-5, with D tentatively TRBD1 (5 bases). The CDR3 consists of 15 residues. V was clipped by 0 bases and J by 6 bases, with 13 bases between them. Germline V gives CDR1 SGHDT, CDR2 YYEEEE.